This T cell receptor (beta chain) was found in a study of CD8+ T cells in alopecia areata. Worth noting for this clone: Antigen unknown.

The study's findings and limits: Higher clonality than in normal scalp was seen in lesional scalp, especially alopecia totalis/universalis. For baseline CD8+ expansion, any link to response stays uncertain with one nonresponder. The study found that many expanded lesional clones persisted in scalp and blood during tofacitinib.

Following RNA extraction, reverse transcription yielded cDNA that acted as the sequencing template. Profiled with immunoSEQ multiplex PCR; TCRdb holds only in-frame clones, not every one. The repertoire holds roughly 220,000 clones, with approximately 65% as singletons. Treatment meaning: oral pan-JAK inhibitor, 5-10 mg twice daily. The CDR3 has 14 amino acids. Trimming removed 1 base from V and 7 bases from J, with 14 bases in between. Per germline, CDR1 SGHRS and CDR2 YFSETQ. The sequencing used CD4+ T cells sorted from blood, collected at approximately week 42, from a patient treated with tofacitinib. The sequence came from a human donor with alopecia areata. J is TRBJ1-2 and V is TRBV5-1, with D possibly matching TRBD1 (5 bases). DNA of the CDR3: TGCGCCAGCAGCTTGATTTCGGGGGAGACTGGCTACACCTTC. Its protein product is CASSLISGETGYTF. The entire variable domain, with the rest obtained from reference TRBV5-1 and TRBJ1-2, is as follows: KAGVTQTPRYLIKTRGQQVTLSCSPISGHRSVSWYQQTPGQGLQFLFEYFSETQRNKGNFPGRFSGRQFSNSRSEMNVSTLELGDSALYLCASSLISGETGYTFGSGTRLTVV.